This T cell receptor beta chain was recovered during a study of blood T cell repertoires in COVID-19. Across the whole study: Specimens from acute and convalescent COVID-19 originated in the United States, Italy and Spain. PBMCs, B-cell-depleted T cells, or T cells provided the cDNA or gDNA that made up the material.

Original analysis: Cell counts per sample came from amplifying reference gene primers. Profiled with immunoSEQ multiplex PCR; TCRdb holds only in-frame clones, not every one. V and J calls and clone size are those listed in that table; D and trimming were worked out from the DNA. The sample lists about 290,000 clones, more than 80% occurring once. Germline lookup yields CDR1 MNHEY and CDR2 SVGAGI. The CDR3 runs to 16 residues. V lost 4 bases to trimming and J lost 2 bases; unmatched junction nucleotides: 3. The chain recombines TRBV6-5 with TRBJ1-6; 9 positions agree with TRBD1. This receptor was taken from a woman aged 30 to 39 with active or convalescent COVID-19. The sequenced sample consisted of peripheral blood. In nucleotides, the CDR3 is TGTGCCAGCAGTTCCGGGACAGGGACCTATAATTCACCCCTCCACTTT. Residues: CASSSGTGTYNSPLHF.